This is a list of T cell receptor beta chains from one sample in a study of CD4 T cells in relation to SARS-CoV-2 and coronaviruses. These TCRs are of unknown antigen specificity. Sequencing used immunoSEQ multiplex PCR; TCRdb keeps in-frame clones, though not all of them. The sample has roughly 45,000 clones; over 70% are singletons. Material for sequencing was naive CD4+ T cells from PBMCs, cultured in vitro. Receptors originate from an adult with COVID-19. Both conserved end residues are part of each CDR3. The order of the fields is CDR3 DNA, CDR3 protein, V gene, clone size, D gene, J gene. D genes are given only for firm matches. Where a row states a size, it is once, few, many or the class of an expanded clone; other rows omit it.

TGTGCCAGCAGCCCGAGACAGGGGACACCAACTAATGAAAAACTGTTTTTT CASSPRQGTPTNEKLFF TRBV7-3 - TRBD1 TRBJ1-4
TGTGCCAGCACCATACAACCGGGACTAGACTATGAGCAGTTCTTC CASTIQPGLDYEQFF TRBV5-4 - TRBD2 TRBJ2-1
TGTGCCAGTAGTCCGGCACAGGGTTCAGCGACCGTCGATGAGCAGTTCTTC CASSPAQGSATVDEQFF TRBV19 - - TRBJ2-1
TGCGCCAGCAGCTTGGAAGCCAATGAGCAGTTCTTC CASSLEANEQFF TRBV5-1 - - TRBJ2-1
TGTGCCAGCAGCCCCCGGCCGGAAACCAATCAGCCCCAGCATTTT CASSPRPETNQPQHF TRBV5-5 - - TRBJ1-5
TGTGCCAGCAGCTTTGCGGGTCTGGACCGGAATCAGCCCCAGCATTTT CASSFAGLDRNQPQHF TRBV12-1 - - TRBJ1-5
TGTGCCAGCAGCTTCAAGGACGAGCAGTACTTC CASSFKDEQYF TRBV12-3/TRBV12-4 - - TRBJ2-7
TGCGCCAGCAGTGAGCATACTGGGACTAGCGGGCGCCCCTACGAGCAGTACTTC CASSEHTGTSGRPYEQYF TRBV10-2 - TRBD2 TRBJ2-7
TGTGCCACCAGTGCCCCGAACCCGATTAACACCGGGGAGCTGTTTTTT CATSAPNPINTGELFF TRBV24-1 - - TRBJ2-2
TGTGCCAGCAGCGGGAACCTTCAAGAGACCCAGTACTTC CASSGNLQETQYF TRBV5-4 - - TRBJ2-5
TGTGCCAGCAGCTTGGGGTGGGGCGCTGCCCCAAATCAGCCCCAGCATTTT CASSLGWGAAPNQPQHF TRBV5-4 - - TRBJ1-5
TGTGCCAGCAGTTCGAGTTCATTATGGCGGGAGCCTCAGTACGAGCAGTACTTC CASSSSSLWREPQYEQYF TRBV27 - TRBD2 TRBJ2-7
TGTGCCAGCAGCTTAAGGACTAGCGGGAGCTACGAGCAGTACTTC CASSLRTSGSYEQYF TRBV7-9 - TRBD2 TRBJ2-7
TGTGCCAGCAGCTTGGATCGCGTGGGTCCAGATCCCTTAACCTACGAGCAGTACTTC CASSLDRVGPDPLTYEQYF TRBV5-5 once - TRBJ2-7
TGTGGCATTGGGCTACCAAAAGAGACCCAGTACTTC CGIGLPKETQYF TRBV30 - - TRBJ2-5
TGTGCCAGCAGCTTCGAAAGGGCGGAGACCCAGTACTTC CASSFERAETQYF TRBV7-3 - - TRBJ2-5
TGTGCCAGCAGCCGTAGGGACAGCAAATACGAGCAGTACTTC CASSRRDSKYEQYF TRBV7-9 - TRBD1 TRBJ2-7
TGTGCCAGCAGCCAAGAGGGGAGCACTGAAGCTTTCTTT CASSQEGSTEAFF TRBV3-1/TRBV3-2 - - TRBJ1-1
TGTGCCTCTACGACAGGGAATAATTCACCCCTCCACTTT CASTTGNNSPLHF TRBV30 - TRBD1 TRBJ1-6
TGTGCCTGGAGTCTTCAACTTGTGTCCTTCTTT CAWSLQLVSFF TRBV30 few - TRBJ1-1
TGTGCCAGCAGTGGGACAGAAAACATTCAGTACTTC CASSGTENIQYF TRBV5-5 - TRBD1 TRBJ2-4
TGTGCCAGCAGCATCGGAGGGGCATACACTGAAGCTTTCTTT CASSIGGAYTEAFF TRBV28 - - TRBJ1-1
TGTGCCAGCTCACGACAGGGGACCGGGGAGCTGTTTTTT CASSRQGTGELFF TRBV18 - TRBD1 TRBJ2-2
TGTGCCAGTAGTATACGATTGGGACAGGCCTACGAGCAGTACTTC CASSIRLGQAYEQYF TRBV19 - TRBD1 TRBJ2-7
TGTGCCAGCAGTCGACAGGGGGGAGAGTATGGCTACACCTTC CASSRQGGEYGYTF TRBV2 - TRBD1 TRBJ1-2
TGTGCCAGCAGCTTTGATCTAGCGGGAGGCCGTGATAACTTC CASSFDLAGGRDNF TRBV5-4 - TRBD2 TRBJ2-7
TGTGCCAGCAGTTTTAAGGAGACCCAGTACTTC CASSFKETQYF TRBV28 - - TRBJ2-5
TGTGCCAGCAGCTGGACAGAATACAATGAGCAGTTCTTC CASSWTEYNEQFF TRBV3-1/TRBV3-2 once - TRBJ2-1
TGTGCCAGCAGTGATCGGAGCGGGAGCCGCTGCACAGATACGCAGTATTTT CASSDRSGSRCTDTQYF TRBV6-4 once TRBD2 TRBJ2-3
TGTGCCAGCAGCTTAGTTGCAGGGGACAATCAGCCCCAGCATTTT CASSLVAGDNQPQHF TRBV7-9 few - TRBJ1-5
TGTGCCAGCTCACCGCAGGGAGATCAGCCCCAGCATTTT CASSPQGDQPQHF TRBV18 - - TRBJ1-5
TGTGCCACCAGTGATCTTGGTGCAGATACGCAGTATTTT CATSDLGADTQYF TRBV24-1 - - TRBJ2-3
TGTGCCAGTAGTCTTACCGGGACAGGGAACTATGGCTACACCTTC CASSLTGTGNYGYTF TRBV19 - TRBD1 TRBJ1-2
TGTGCCACCAGTGATTCGGGACGGAGAATCAATGAGCAGTTCTTC CATSDSGRRINEQFF TRBV24-1 few - TRBJ2-1
TGCGCCAGCAGCTTGGGAGGGTACGATGAGCAGTTCTTC CASSLGGYDEQFF TRBV5-1 - - TRBJ2-1
TGTGCCAGCAGGCAAGGCTACACCTTC CASRQGYTF TRBV2 - - TRBJ1-2
TGTGCCAGCATCTCAGCGGATACCTACGAGCAGTACTTC CASISADTYEQYF TRBV2 few - TRBJ2-7
TGTGCCAGCAGAGGCCCCCGGCGCGAGCGGTACAATGAGCAGTTCTTC CASRGPRRERYNEQFF TRBV28 - - TRBJ2-1
TGTGCCAGTAGTGGCCAGGGGGCGTTCGGAAACACCATATATTTT CASSGQGAFGNTIYF TRBV19 - TRBD1 TRBJ1-3
TGTGCCAGCTCACCAGGGACTAGCGTTTACAATGAGCAGTTCTTC CASSPGTSVYNEQFF TRBV18 - TRBD2 TRBJ2-1
TGTGCCAGCACCCTCGACAGGGAGTACGGGGAGCTGTTTTTT CASTLDREYGELFF TRBV6-5 - TRBD1 TRBJ2-2
TGTGCCAGCAGGAAAGACAGGACCCACGAGCAGTACTTC CASRKDRTHEQYF TRBV6-5 - - TRBJ2-7
TGTGCCAGCAGCGTAGTTCCCCTTGTTAGCGGGAGGTCTCAAGAGACCCAGTACTTC CASSVVPLVSGRSQETQYF TRBV9 - TRBD2 TRBJ2-5
TGTGCCAGCAGCGTCCGCACAGATACGCAGTATTTT CASSVRTDTQYF TRBV7-9 once - TRBJ2-3
TGTGCCAGCAGCCAACTCCAAGGTCGGGCGGCGAACACCGGGGAGCTGTTTTTT CASSQLQGRAANTGELFF TRBV3-1/TRBV3-2 - - TRBJ2-2
TGTGCCAGCACCCCCCCGGGAACAGATACGCAGTATTTT CASTPPGTDTQYF TRBV28 - - TRBJ2-3
TGTGCCAGCAGTTGGAACCGGGACAGAGGAAACACCATATATTTT CASSWNRDRGNTIYF TRBV6-5 once TRBD1 TRBJ1-3
TGTGCCAGCAGTGGTGGTCACCCGACGCAGGCTGAAGCTTTCTTT CASSGGHPTQAEAFF TRBV2 - - TRBJ1-1
TGTGCCAGCAGAACGACAGGGAGCACAGATACGCAGTATTTT CASRTTGSTDTQYF TRBV28 - TRBD1 TRBJ2-3
TGTGCCAGCTCACCGTCCCAGAGGGCAGGCTACACCTTC CASSPSQRAGYTF TRBV18 - - TRBJ1-2
TGCGCCAGCATCCCCTACGAGCAGTACTTC CASIPYEQYF TRBV10-1 - - TRBJ2-7
TGCGCCAGCAGCCAACCACAGGGGTACAGCCTCCCAGTCCCCTATGGCTACACCTTC CASSQPQGYSLPVPYGYTF TRBV4-1 - TRBD1 TRBJ1-2
TGCAGCGTCGGCTCGGGACGACTACCCTACAATGAGCAGTTCTTC CSVGSGRLPYNEQFF TRBV29-1 - - TRBJ2-1
TGTGCCATCAGTGAAAGGACACGATGGATGGGGGCTTTCTTT CAISERTRWMGAFF TRBV10-3 - - TRBJ1-1
TGTGCCAGCAGCTTTTCGGTGTCTTCATTATATTTT CASSFSVSSLYF TRBV5-8 few - TRBJ1-3
TGTGCCAGCTCACCTGTCGAGGCGGGTTCCTACGAGCAGTACTTC CASSPVEAGSYEQYF TRBV18 - - TRBJ2-7
TGTGCCAGCAGCTTGGGGCTTGGGCAGGGGAATCAGCCCCAGCATTTT CASSLGLGQGNQPQHF TRBV5-5 - - TRBJ1-5
TGTGCCATCAGGGGGGGCGAGGATTACGAGCAGTACTTC CAIRGGEDYEQYF TRBV10-3 - - TRBJ2-7